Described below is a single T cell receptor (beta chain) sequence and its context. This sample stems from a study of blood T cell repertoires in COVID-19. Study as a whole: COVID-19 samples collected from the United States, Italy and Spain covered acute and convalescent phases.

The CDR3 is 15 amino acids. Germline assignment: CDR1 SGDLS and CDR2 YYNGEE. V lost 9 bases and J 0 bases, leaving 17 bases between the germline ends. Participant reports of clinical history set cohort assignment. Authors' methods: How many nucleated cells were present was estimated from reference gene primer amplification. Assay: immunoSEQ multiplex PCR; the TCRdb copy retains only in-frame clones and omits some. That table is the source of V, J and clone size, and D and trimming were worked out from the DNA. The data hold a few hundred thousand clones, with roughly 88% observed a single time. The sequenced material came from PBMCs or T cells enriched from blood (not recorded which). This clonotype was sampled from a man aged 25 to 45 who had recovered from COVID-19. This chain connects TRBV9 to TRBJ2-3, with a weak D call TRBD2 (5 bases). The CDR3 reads CATTMGAVSTDTQYF. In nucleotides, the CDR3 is TGTGCCACGACCATGGGAGCGGTTAGCACAGATACGCAGTATTTT.